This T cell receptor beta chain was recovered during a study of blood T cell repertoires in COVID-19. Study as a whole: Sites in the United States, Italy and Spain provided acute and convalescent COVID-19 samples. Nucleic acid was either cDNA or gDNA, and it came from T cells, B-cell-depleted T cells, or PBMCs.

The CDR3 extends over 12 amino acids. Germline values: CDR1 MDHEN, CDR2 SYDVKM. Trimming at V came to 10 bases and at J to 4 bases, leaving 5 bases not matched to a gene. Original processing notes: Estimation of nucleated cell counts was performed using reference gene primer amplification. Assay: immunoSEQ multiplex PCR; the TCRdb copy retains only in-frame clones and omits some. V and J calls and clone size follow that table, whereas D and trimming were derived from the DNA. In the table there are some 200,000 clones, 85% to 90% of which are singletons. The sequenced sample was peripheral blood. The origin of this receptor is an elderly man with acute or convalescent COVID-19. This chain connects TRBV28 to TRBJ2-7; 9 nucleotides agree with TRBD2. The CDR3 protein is CATSSGAYEQYV. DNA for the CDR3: TGTGCCACCTCTAGCGGGGCTTACGAGCAGTACGTC.